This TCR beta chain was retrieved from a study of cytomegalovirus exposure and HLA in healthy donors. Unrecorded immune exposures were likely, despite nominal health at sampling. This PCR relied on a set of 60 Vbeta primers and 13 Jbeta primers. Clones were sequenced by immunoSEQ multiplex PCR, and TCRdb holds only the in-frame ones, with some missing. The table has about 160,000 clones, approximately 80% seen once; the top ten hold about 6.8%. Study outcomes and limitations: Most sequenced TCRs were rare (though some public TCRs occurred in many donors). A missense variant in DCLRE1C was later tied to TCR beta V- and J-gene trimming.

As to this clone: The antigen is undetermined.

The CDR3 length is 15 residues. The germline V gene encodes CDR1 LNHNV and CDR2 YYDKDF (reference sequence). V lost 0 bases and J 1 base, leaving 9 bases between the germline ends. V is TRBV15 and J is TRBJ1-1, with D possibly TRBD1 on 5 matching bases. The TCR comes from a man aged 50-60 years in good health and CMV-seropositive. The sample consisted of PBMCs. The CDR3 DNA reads TGTGCCACCAGCAGAGACCCAGGGAAGAACACTGAAGCTTTCTTT. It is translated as CATSRDPGKNTEAFF.